Reported below is one TCR beta chain. This clone was seen a handful of times. Its recognized antigen is unknown. The sample holds no much larger clone one base away, and base qualities are not on file. The Qiagen DNeasy kit was used to extract genomic DNA both from unsorted PBMCs and from the negatively selected CD4+ and CD8+ fractions. TCR beta CDR3 regions were subjected to amplification by immunoSEQ multiplex PCR with primers that anneal to V and J segments. A synthetic immune receptor repertoire was used to minimize amplification bias, and remaining bias was computationally removed after sequencing. For the original study's pipeline: Custom Python scripts were used to quantify repertoire diversity as the Shannon entropy index. Unsorted, CD4+ and CD8+ repertoires were examined separately, except in combined analyses, for which CD4+ and CD8+ sequences were merged in silico. A clone was considered expanded if an increase in frequency of at least 2-fold after treatment relative to C1D1 was found, and a pseudocount of 0.5 was applied to clones undetected at baseline. Clones with 0 or 1 copy at C1D1 were defined as singleton clones, while clones with 2 or more copies were defined as non-singleton clones. Clones expanded in unsorted samples were assigned a CD4+, CD8+ or unknown annotation through matching of protein sequences in sorted samples from the same patient. Wilcoxon tests on paired samples were used to test diversity changes from C1D1 to C4D1. Held by TCRdb, this immuneACCESS table contains in-frame sequences only and omits some clones. Under half of the omission traces to an unresolved V gene where checked; the cause of the rest is unknown. From that table come the V and J calls and clone size; the DNA was used to work out D and trimming. This sample comprises 41,000 or so clones, roughly two thirds of them detected only once. The ten largest clonotypes hold 2.6% of the sample.

Taken with the paper, the label for time point translates to: cycle 4 day 1 (C4D1), after more than 5 weeks of nivolumab. Every trial patient had relapsed following autologous stem cell transplantation, and prior brentuximab vedotin exposure was what differed among cohorts A, B and C. The trial cohort was composed of about 53 patients with relapsed/refractory classical Hodgkin lymphoma, for whom complete response, partial response or progressive disease was recorded as best overall response. Single-agent nivolumab was administered to trial patients in the multi-cohort phase II CheckMate 205 trial. An independent review committee assessed best overall response by applying the 2007 International Working Group response criteria. Trial PBMCs were collected just before the start of nivolumab (C1D1) and during therapy at cycle 2 day 1 and cycle 4 day 1. Peripheral blood was collected in 8 mL Vacutainer Cell Preparation Tubes, from which PBMCs were isolated by centrifugation and then cryopreserved.

The sample comes from a study of PD-1 blockade in classical Hodgkin lymphoma (dated by TCRdb to 2018 to 2020). The study in broad terms: Nivolumab dosing was 3 mg/kg intravenously every 2 weeks, continuing until either disease progression or unacceptable toxicity. A peripheral blood immune signature of response to PD-1 blockade in classical Hodgkin lymphoma was defined using TCR beta sequencing and CyTOF. Paper-wide results and their limitations: Only a single clinical trial cohort was studied, and what caused the repertoire differences, possibly disease activity or prior therapy, remained undefined. Baseline diversity similar to that of newly diagnosed patients was observed in trial patients achieving complete response, whereas significantly lower diversity was observed in partial responders and progressors. Lower diversity was observed in patients in whom nivolumab was started less than 1 year after ASCT, and these patients were excluded from later analyses so that confounding by immune reconstitution would be avoided. CD4+ but not CD8+ TCR diversity rose significantly by C4D1 (p=0.0027 vs p=0.16), most apparent in complete responders (p=0.02). Newly diagnosed patients were reported to have lower baseline TCR diversity than healthy donors, and relapsed/refractory patients were reported to have lower baseline TCR diversity still.

This clonotype was obtained from a human donor with classical Hodgkin lymphoma. Sequencing was performed on peripheral blood mononuclear cells (PBMCs), taken before the fourth cycle of nivolumab.

The encoded CDR3 is CASKGGVGTGELFF. In nucleotides, the sequence is TGTGCCAGCAAGGGGGGAGTTGGCACCGGGGAGCTGTTTTTT. The chain was built from TRBV5-4 and TRBJ2-2; the D match is possibly TRBD1 or TRBD2, with 6 bases aligned in each. Per the germline V gene (reference sequence), SGHNT is the CDR1 and YYREEE is the CDR2. Between the V and J ends, shortened by 6 bases and 4 bases respectively, the junction contains 13 bases. The CDR3 holds 14 amino acids from the cysteine to the phenylalanine. Only the CDR3 part of the read is kept: 42 bases, read in frame from the first base. Full variable domain (CDR3 extended with the reference TRBV5-4 and TRBJ2-2 proteins): ETGVTQSPTHLIKTRGQQVTLRCSSQSGHNTVSWYQQALGQGPQFIFQYYREEENGRGNFPPRFSGLQFPNYSSELNVNALELDDSALYLCASKGGVGTGELFFGEGSRLTVL.